The 3 T cell receptor beta chains below come from one sample, sequenced in a study of beta chain features in type 1 diabetes. Study-level findings and limits: TCRB CDR3s were moderately but significantly shorter in Type 1 diabetes patients in all four CD4+ subsets.

Their recognized antigens are unknown. Expressed TCRB transcripts were sequenced, since all the RNA that had been isolated was reverse transcribed. Only in-frame clones appear in the TCRdb table, and some are missing; sequencing was by immunoSEQ multiplex PCR. The table includes 50,000 or so clones, less than 55% detected once. Sequencing input: Tregs from blood. These receptor sequences come from a man aged 25 to 40 with type 1 diabetes.

This clone was detected only a few times. This chain uses TRBV5-6 with TRBJ1-2; maybe TRBD1 (6 bases). The CDR3 runs 14 residues. Germline lookup yields CDR1 SGHDT and CDR2 YYEEEE. The ends were cut back, 0 bases at V and 5 bases at J, with 11 bases in the middle. CDR3 amino acids: CASSLGSGVYGYTF. The DNA for the CDR3 is TGTGCCAGCAGCTTGGGATCAGGGGTATATGGCTACACCTTC.

The DNA for the CDR3 is TGTGCCAGCAGCCCCGGGAGGGGACACCAAAATCAGCCCCAGCATTTT. Its protein product is CASSPGRGHQNQPQHF. The chain couples TRBV9 to TRBJ1-5, with D perhaps matching TRBD1 (6 bases). With 4 bases removed from V and 4 bases from J, the gap between germline ends came to 18 bases. The CDR3 is 16 residues long. The germline CDR1 and CDR2 sequences are SGDLS and YYNGEE. Full variable domain (outside the CDR3, taken from reference TRBV9 and TRBJ1-5): DSGVTQTPKHLITATGQRVTLRCSPRSGDLSVYWYQQSLDQGLQFLIQYYNGEERAKGNILERFSAQQFPDLHSELNLSSLELGDSALYFCASSPGRGHQNQPQHFGDGTRLSIL.

This clone has a count of ten or more. This sequence joins TRBV5-1 and TRBJ2-7, with D perhaps TRBD2 (6 bases). V shed 5 bases and J shed 3 bases, with 18 bases lying between them. CDR3 size: 15 residues. Germline V gene sequence: CDR1 SGHRS, CDR2 YFSETQ. The CDR3 DNA is TGCGCCAGCAGTGTGGGAGGAGGTAGAGGCTACGAGCAGTACTTC. Its translation is CASSVGGGRGYEQYF.